These 23 T cell receptor beta chains share one sample of origin, sequenced in a study of cytomegalovirus exposure and HLA in healthy donors. This PCR relied on a set of 60 Vbeta primers and 13 Jbeta primers. Only in-frame clones appear in the TCRdb table, and some are missing; sequencing was by immunoSEQ multiplex PCR. In the table there are more than 150,000 clones, 80% of which are singletons. Sequenced material: PBMCs. Every receptor here comes from a boy between 10 and 17 years old in good health and CMV-seronegative.

The sample holds a few counts of this clone. The rearrangement joins TRBV7-2 to TRBJ2-3; 8 positions agree with TRBD2. Per germline, CDR1 SGHTA and CDR2 FQGNSA. After removal of 3 bases from V and 3 bases from J, the junction contained 11 bases not matched to a gene. This CDR3 is built from 17 residues. The chain's CDR3 is CASSFLPAGGRTDTQYF. The DNA of the CDR3 is TGTGCCAGCAGCTTTCTTCCTGCGGGAGGTAGAACAGATACGCAGTATTTT.

The V and J genes are TRBV7-9 and TRBJ1-2; no definite D call. CDR3 length: 13 residues. The germline CDR1 and CDR2 sequences are SEHNR and FQNEAQ (reference sequence). Deletions cut 2 bases from V and 8 bases from J, with 12 bases between. CDR3 amino acids: CASSLIRDKGYTF. CDR3 sequence (DNA): TGTGCCAGCAGCTTAATTCGCGATAAGGGCTACACCTTC. The whole variable domain, remainder taken from reference TRBV7-9 and TRBJ1-2, is DTGVSQNPRHKITKRGQNVTFRCDPISEHNRLYWYRQTLGQGPEFLTYFQNEAQLEKSRLLSDRFSAERPKGSFSTLEIQRTEQGDSAMYLCASSLIRDKGYTFGSGTRLTVV.

The CDR3 DNA reads as TGCAGCGTCGCTTCTGGAGGAACTACTAACTATGGCTACACCTTC. Translation: CSVASGGTTNYGYTF. The chain recombines TRBV29-1 with TRBJ1-2; D is unresolved. Trimming pared 6 bases from V and 0 bases from J, leaving 17 bases between. The V gene's germline CDR1 is SQVTM and CDR2 ANQGSEA. CDR3 size: 15 residues.

The rearrangement joins TRBV7-9 to TRBJ1-4, with TRBD1 matching over 7 bases. In germline, CDR1 is SEHNR, CDR2 FQNEAQ (reference sequence). Trimming at V came to 5 bases and at J to 0 bases, leaving 3 bases not matched to a gene. CDR3 length equals 15 residues. The CDR3 here is CASSAGQATNEKLFF. The CDR3, as DNA: TGTGCCAGCAGCGCCGGACAGGCAACTAATGAAAAACTGTTTTTT.

The chain uses TRBV19 and TRBJ1-2; no reliable D call. Trimming removed 4 bases from V and 5 bases from J, with 17 bases in between. The germline V gene encodes CDR1 LNHDA and CDR2 SQIVND (reference sequence). This CDR3 region has 15 residues. The CDR3: CASSNPLAGDYGYTF. The CDR3 region has the DNA TGTGCCAGTAGTAACCCCCTGGCCGGGGATTATGGCTACACCTTC.

This clone was detected only a few times. V and J are TRBV30 and TRBJ2-5; 15 nucleotides match TRBD2. V gave up 4 bases and J gave up 4 bases; unmatched junction bases: 10. This CDR3 is 17 amino acids long. From germline, CDR1 is GTSNPN and CDR2 SVGIG (reference sequence). CDR3 sequence (DNA): TGTGCCTGGAAAACCGGACTAGCGGGGGGGCGTGGAGAGACCCAGTACTTC. Protein sequence: CAWKTGLAGGRGETQYF.

This clone has just one count. Other DNA variants within this sample encode the same CDR3. The chain recombines TRBV4-2 with TRBJ1-2; D not resolved. This CDR3 has 16 residues. CDR1 is LGHNA, CDR2 YNFKEQ, per germline. The ends were cut back, 0 bases at V and 0 bases at J, with 11 bases in the middle. This CDR3 reads CASSQEGTGTNYGYTF. DNA of the CDR3: TGTGCCAGCAGCCAAGAAGGTACCGGGACTAACTATGGCTACACCTTC.

V and J are TRBV19 and TRBJ1-1; possibly TRBD1 for D (5 bases). Germline V CDR1 and CDR2: LNHDA, SQIVND (reference sequence). V lost 9 bases, J lost 4 bases, and 9 bases lay in between. This CDR3 is built from 11 residues. The CDR3 DNA reads as TGTGCCAGCTCAGGGTTCACTGAAGCTTTCTTT. It encodes CASSGFTEAFF.

The chain joins TRBV11-1 to TRBJ2-5; D perhaps matches TRBD1 (6 bases). In germline, CDR1 is SGHAT, CDR2 FQDESV (reference sequence). CDR3 length equals 15 residues. Trimming took off 5 bases at V and 1 base at J, with 14 bases between the two ends. CDR3 residues: CASSPFRTAQETQYF. CDR3 DNA: TGTGCCAGCAGCCCGTTTCGGACAGCCCAAGAGACCCAGTACTTC.

CDR3 amino acids: CASSYHAGSSYNEQFF. In DNA, the CDR3 is TGTGCCAGCAGTTATCATGCGGGAAGCTCCTACAATGAGCAGTTCTTC. The chain has TRBV6-5 and TRBJ2-1, with D perhaps matching TRBD2 (6 bases). V was trimmed by 3 bases and J by 0 bases, leaving 12 bases between them. In germline, CDR1 is MNHEY, CDR2 SVGAGI. This CDR3 comprises 16 residues.

This clone showed up just once. The gene calls are TRBV18 and TRBJ1-3, with a tentative D call TRBD1 (5 bases). The CDR3 loop spans 16 amino acids. CDR1 KGHSH and CDR2 LQKENI come from the germline V gene. V shed 6 bases and J shed 0 bases, with 15 bases lying between them. The CDR3 region has the DNA TGTGCCAGCTCTCAAACCGCGGGGGGCTCTGGAAACACCATATATTTT. It encodes CASSQTAGGSGNTIYF.

In this sample, this clone turned up once. The chain has TRBV13 and TRBJ2-3, with a tentative D call TRBD1 (6 bases). The CDR3 has 16 residues. Germline V gene lookup returns CDR1 PRHDT and CDR2 FYEKMQ (reference sequence). With 5 bases removed from V and 0 bases from J, the gap between germline ends came to 15 bases. CDR3 bases: TGTGCCAGCAGCCAGGTAGGGGGTCGGAGCACAGATACGCAGTATTTT. Translating gives CASSQVGGRSTDTQYF. Full variable domain (remainder filled in from reference TRBV13 and TRBJ2-3): AAGVIQSPRHLIKEKRETATLKCYPIPRHDTVYWYQQGPGQDPQFLISFYEKMQSDKGSIPDRFSAQQFSDYHSELNMSSLELGDSALYFCASSQVGGRSTDTQYFGPGTRLTVL.

The chain links TRBV9 to TRBJ1-5; 7 bases are shared with TRBD1. The V and J ends lost 3 bases and 0 bases, in that order; junction bases with no gene match: 3. CDR3 size: 15 residues. CDR1 SGDLS and CDR2 YYNGEE come from the germline V gene. CDR3 sequence: CASSETGNSNQPQHF. The DNA of the CDR3 is TGTGCCAGCAGCGAGACAGGGAATAGCAATCAGCCCCAGCATTTT.

The V gene is TRBV27, the J gene TRBJ2-2; no definite D call. Looked up from germline, CDR1 is MNHEY and CDR2 is SMNVEV (reference sequence). This CDR3 contains 14 residues. V was trimmed by 2 bases and J by 5 bases, leaving 9 bases between them. The CDR3 protein is CASSLVSLTGELFF. CDR3 DNA: TGTGCCAGCAGTTTAGTCAGTTTAACCGGGGAGCTGTTTTTT.

The chain is built from TRBV19 and TRBJ1-1, with 9 bases aligning to TRBD1. Per germline, CDR1 LNHDA and CDR2 SQIVND (reference sequence). CDR3 length equals 14 residues. Trimming took 6 bases from V and 4 from J; bases not matched to a gene: 6. The CDR3 nucleotides read TGTGCCAGTAGGAGGACAGGGGTAGGCACTGAAGCTTTCTTT. It codes for CASRRTGVGTEAFF.

This clone appeared a single time. The rearrangement uses TRBV5-4 and TRBJ2-7; D might be TRBD1 (6 bases). Trimming cost V 4 bases and J 7 bases, with 9 bases left between them. The CDR3 covers 11 residues. CDR1 SGHNT and CDR2 YYREEE come from the germline V gene (reference sequence). CDR3 bases: TGTGCCAGCAGCATCGGACAGGAGCAGTACTTC. Translating it yields CASSIGQEQYF.

The chain carries TRBV7-8 and TRBJ2-3; 9 nucleotides match TRBD2. V trimming: 1 base; J trimming: 5 bases; junction bases outside the gene matches: 10. The CDR3 is 17 residues long. The germline V gene encodes CDR1 SGHVS and CDR2 FQNEAQ. The DNA for the CDR3 is TGTGCCAGCAGCTTAGGGGCGGGGGGGTTCTCCCAAGATACGCAGTATTTT. This sequence encodes CASSLGAGGFSQDTQYF.

The chain employs TRBV11-2 and TRBJ2-3; TRBD1 is a possible D gene (6 bases). The germline gives CDR1 SGHAT, CDR2 FQNNGV. The CDR3 totals 17 residues. V lost 5 bases and J 0 bases, leaving 18 bases between the germline ends. The CDR3 DNA sequence: TGTGCCAGCAGCGCAAGAACGCCGGGGACAAGCACAGATACGCAGTATTTT. This sequence encodes CASSARTPGTSTDTQYF.

V is TRBV7-9 and J is TRBJ1-4, with D tentatively TRBD1 (6 bases). This CDR3 contains 17 residues. V was clipped by 2 bases and J by 3 bases, with 16 bases between them. Germline CDR1 reads SEHNR; CDR2 reads FQNEAQ (reference sequence). DNA for the CDR3: TGTGCCAGCAGCTTATCGGTCGCGGCAGGGGCTAATGAAAAACTGTTTTTT. Translation gives CASSLSVAAGANEKLFF. Looking up the rest from reference TRBV7-9 and TRBJ1-4 gives the full variable domain: DTGVSQNPRHKITKRGQNVTFRCDPISEHNRLYWYRQTLGQGPEFLTYFQNEAQLEKSRLLSDRFSAERPKGSFSTLEIQRTEQGDSAMYLCASSLSVAAGANEKLFFGSGTQLSVL.

The chain employs TRBV4-1 and TRBJ2-7; 8 nucleotides match TRBD2. CDR1 is MGHRA, CDR2 YSYEKL, per germline. The CDR3 is 15 amino acids. J was trimmed by 5 bases and V by 1 base; bases with no gene match: 7. CDR3 sequence: CASSQAGGAGHEQYF. The CDR3 bases are TGCGCCAGCAGCCAAGCCGGGGGGGCCGGTCACGAGCAGTACTTC.

The V call is TRBV5-6, the J call TRBJ1-6, with D possibly matching TRBD1 (6 bases). Germline V lookup: CDR1 SGHDT, CDR2 YYEEEE. The length of the CDR3 is 15 residues. Deletions cut 1 base from V and 10 bases from J, with 15 bases between. CDR3 residues: CASSLFDRRTSPLHF. Written as DNA, the CDR3 is TGTGCCAGCAGCTTGTTCGACAGGCGGACCTCACCCCTCCACTTT.

J is TRBJ2-5 and V is TRBV7-9; D might be TRBD1 (5 bases). The CDR3 spans 13 residues. The V end was cut by 5 bases, the J end by 4 bases, with 11 bases between. The V gene's germline CDR1 is SEHNR and CDR2 FQNEAQ (reference sequence). CDR3 nucleotides: TGTGCCAGCAGCCGAGAAGGGGCAGAGACCCAGTACTTC. Translating it yields CASSREGAETQYF.

J is TRBJ2-7 and V is TRBV28; 11 positions match TRBD2. Trimming took 3 bases from V and 4 from J; bases not matched to a gene: 5. CDR3 length: 15 residues. Per the germline V gene, CDR1 is MDHEN and CDR2 is SYDVKM. The CDR3 is CASSLSGTSGYEQYF. In nucleotides, the CDR3 is TGTGCCAGCAGTTTGTCCGGGACTAGCGGTTACGAGCAGTACTTC.